This T cell receptor beta chain was identified in a study of memory CD4+ T cells and cytomegalovirus serostatus. Background on the study: Of the healthy Belgian adults, 9 were CMV seropositive and 20 to 30 seronegative.

Libraries were prepared by immunoSEQ multiplex PCR; TCRdb keeps only in-frame clonotypes and omits some of them. The profile shows 50,000 to 65,000 clones, around 82% of them singletons. Findings of the study overall: Each of 65 to 70 CMV-associated TCRbeta sequences occurred in one to five individuals. The CMV-associated TCR signature appears largely within the CD4+ memory repertoire.

This CDR3 contains 19 residues. V was pared by 1 base and J by 3 bases, with 10 bases of the junction left unmatched. Germline V gene sequence: CDR1 SGHRS, CDR2 YFSETQ. In this sample, this clone turned up once. Its antigen is currently unknown. The sort gate was single viable CD3+CD4+CD8-CD45RO+ cells for memory CD4+ T cells. After thawing, CD4+ T cells were positively selected. This chain joins TRBV5-1 and TRBJ2-1; TRBD2 agrees at 13 bases. This sequence originates from an adult in good health and CMV-seropositive. Specimen: memory CD4+ T cells from blood. In nucleotides, the CDR3 is TGCGCCAGCAGCTTGAAGTTAACCGGGACTAGCGGGATCTACAATGAGCAGTTCTTC. Its translation: CASSLKLTGTSGIYNEQFF.